Ten or more counts support the clone carrying this T cell receptor beta chain. Its antigen is currently unknown. The germline V and J ends were trimmed by 5 bases and 0 bases, with 17 bases remaining between them. The length of the CDR3 is 15 residues. The germline V gene has CDR1 DFQATT and CDR2 SNEGSKA (reference sequence). CD8+CD4-CCR7+CD45RA+ cells were sorted as naive CD8 T cells. Bulk TCR libraries used previously described methods and listed TCR primers. TCRdb independently ran MiXCR on the PCR reads; one entry per CDR3 protein. Here the sample spans 400,000 to 600,000 distinct CDR3 sequences, about 20% being singletons. The data originate from a study of molecular identifiers for immune sequencing clone quantification. Study-wide results and caveats: Over 99% of effector molecules, yet under 1% of naive-cell molecules, were held by clones above 20 RNA copies.

This chain connects TRBV20-1 to TRBJ2-7; D not resolved. The sequence was obtained from a human donor in good health. Some libraries in this study had Jurkat cell RNA spiked in. The sequenced sample consisted of naive CD8+ T cells from blood, with Jurkat cell RNA spiked in. Noted subset: FACS-sorted CD8+CD4-CCR7+CD45RA+ naive T cells. CDR3 bases: TGCAGTGCTGGGCCGCTAGAGATTAGCTCCTACGAGCAGTACTTC. Translating gives CSAGPLEISSYEQYF.